Following are 16 T cell receptor beta chains from one sample sequenced in a study of T cell responses to AZD1222 COVID-19 vaccine. The protocol was immunoSEQ multiplex PCR, while the TCRdb copy is restricted to in-frame clones and leaves out a portion. The repertoire holds 100,000 to 150,000 clones, with 92% as singletons. The specimen was peripheral blood, collected on day 0 of AZD1222 vaccination. The receptors were sampled from an adult in good health.

CDR3 nucleotides: TGTGCCATCGCTTCTGCCTACTCTGGAAACACCATATATTTT. Protein: CAIASAYSGNTIYF. The rearrangement joins TRBV10-3 to TRBJ1-3; no clear D gene. The CDR3 covers 14 residues. CDR1 and CDR2 from the germline V gene are ENHRY and SYGVKD. Trimming took off 8 bases at V and 0 bases at J, with 11 bases between the two ends.

The V gene is TRBV5-1, the J gene TRBJ2-1; 7 nucleotides match TRBD2. The CDR3 runs 16 residues. J gave up 8 bases and V 0 bases, and 11 bases lay outside the gene matches. CDR1 and CDR2 (germline): SGHRS, YFSETQ. The CDR3 bases are TGCGCCAGCAGCTTGGAGGGCGGGAGTGGCCTTTATGAGCAGTTCTTC. It is translated as CASSLEGGSGLYEQFF.

The chain joins TRBV30 to TRBJ1-5; TRBD1 matches at 10 bases. J was trimmed by 0 bases and V by 1 base; bases with no gene match: 6. Germline V gene data show CDR1 as GTSNPN and CDR2 as SVGIG (reference sequence). This CDR3 spans 17 amino acids. DNA of the CDR3: TGTGCCTGGAGTGGGGACAGGGGAACCTATAGCAATCAGCCCCAGCATTTT. As protein: CAWSGDRGTYSNQPQHF.

The chain uses TRBV21-1 and TRBJ2-5. TRBV21-1 is tagged as a pseudogene. CDR3 size: 15 residues. The CDR3, as DNA: TGTGCCAGCAGCTTGCACCGGATCACCCAAGAGACCCAGTACTTC. The encoded protein is CASSLHRITQETQYF.

This clone came up a few times. V is TRBV15 and J is TRBJ2-1, with 10 bases matching TRBD2. The CDR3 has 16 residues. Germline trimming cut 3 bases from V and 2 bases from J; bases unmatched to any gene: 4. CDR1 is LNHNV, CDR2 YYDKDF, per germline (reference sequence). CDR3 bases: TGTGCCACCAGCAGCTCAAGCGGGGGGGCCTACAATGAGCAGTTCTTC. Translated: CATSSSSGGAYNEQFF.

The rearrangement links TRBV7-8 to TRBJ2-1; D not resolved. CDR3 length equals 13 residues. The V gene lost 4 bases and the J gene lost 15 bases, with 19 bases spanning the gap. Looked up from germline, CDR1 is SGHVS and CDR2 is FQNEAQ. The CDR3, as DNA: TGTGCCAGCAGCTACCGCCCTACGGGCCCCGGGTTCTTC. It specifies CASSYRPTGPGFF.

The CDR3 nucleotides read TGTGCCATCAGAGGGTCATCGGGATCCACTGGGGGCGAGCAGTACTTC. Protein: CAIRGSSGSTGGEQYF. V is TRBV10-3 and J is TRBJ2-7; either TRBD1 or TRBD2 may supply D (5 bases each). This CDR3 region has 16 residues. Germline V CDR1 and CDR2: ENHRY, SYGVKD. V lost 6 bases and J lost 6, with 24 bases in between.

J is TRBJ1-5 and V is TRBV4-2; the D gene is possibly TRBD1 (5 bases). CDR1 and CDR2 (germline): LGHNA, YNFKEQ. CDR3 length: 13 residues. The V gene lost 0 bases and the J gene lost 8 bases, with 8 bases spanning the gap. DNA of the CDR3: TGTGCCAGCAGCCAAGATTGGGGGGAGCCCCAGCATTTT. It specifies CASSQDWGEPQHF.

The CDR3: CASSLSPEAYEQYF. CDR3 DNA sequence: TGTGCCAGCAGTTTATCCCCGGAGGCCTACGAGCAGTACTTC. This chain links TRBV27 with TRBJ2-7; possibly TRBD2 for D (5 bases). The CDR3 loop spans 14 amino acids. Germline-derived CDR1 and CDR2 are MNHEY and SMNVEV (reference sequence). Trimming cost V 0 bases and J 2 bases, with 8 bases left between them.

The genes are TRBV2 and TRBJ1-5; D perhaps matches TRBD1 (5 bases). V lost 4 bases and J lost 5, with 12 bases in between. The CDR3 extends over 14 amino acids. Germline-derived CDR1 and CDR2 are SNHLY and FYNNEI. CDR3 sequence (DNA): TGTGCCAGCAGTGCGCGGGGGTTGGATCAGCCCCAGCATTTT. Amino acid sequence: CASSARGLDQPQHF.

This chain links TRBV2 with TRBJ2-3; D is possibly TRBD2 (6 bases). The CDR3 is 15 amino acids. Germline assignment: CDR1 SNHLY and CDR2 FYNNEI. The V gene lost 6 bases and the J gene lost 3 bases, with 16 bases spanning the gap. CDR3 in amino acids: CASRYGGTPTDTQYF. The CDR3 DNA is TGTGCCAGCAGGTATGGGGGGACTCCTACAGATACGCAGTATTTT.

This chain links TRBV2 with TRBJ2-1; no clear D gene. The V end lost 3 bases, the J end lost 7 bases, and 7 bases lay between the germline ends. CDR1 is SNHLY, CDR2 FYNNEI, per germline. There are 12 residues in the CDR3. CDR3 bases: TGTGCCAGCAGTGACGCAGCTAATGAGCAGTTCTTC. It is translated as CASSDAANEQFF.

The chain couples TRBV11-2 to TRBJ1-6; D possibly corresponds to TRBD1 (6 bases). The CDR3 spans 16 residues. Trimming pared 1 base from V and 10 bases from J, leaving 17 bases between. Germline V gene data show CDR1 as SGHAT and CDR2 as FQNNGV. CDR3 DNA sequence: TGTGCCAGCAGCTTAGTCGGCGGCAGGGGTTTCTCACCCCTCCACTTT. Its translation is CASSLVGGRGFSPLHF. Combining the CDR3 with reference TRBV11-2 and TRBJ1-6 gives the whole variable domain EAGVAQSPRYKIIEKRQSVAFWCNPISGHATLYWYQQILGQGPKLLIQFQNNGVVDDSQLPKDRFSAERLKGVDSTLKIQPAKLEDSAVYLCASSLVGGRGFSPLHFGNGTRLTVT.

V gene TRBV15 combines with J gene TRBJ1-4, with D possibly being TRBD1 (6 bases). CDR3 size: 14 residues. V was clipped by 3 bases and J by 7 bases, with 12 bases between them. Germline CDR1 and CDR2: LNHNV and YYDKDF (reference sequence). CDR3 nucleotides: TGTGCCACCAGCAGGGACTCAGGGGCTGAAAAACTGTTTTTT. As protein: CATSRDSGAEKLFF.

The CDR3 spells CASSVGQGHTEAFF. For the CDR3, the DNA is TGTGCCAGCAGTGTGGGACAGGGCCACACTGAAGCTTTCTTT. V usage is TRBV28 and J usage is TRBJ1-1; 9 bases line up with TRBD1. After removal of 5 bases from V and 3 bases from J, the junction contained 4 bases not matched to a gene. The germline CDR1 and CDR2 sequences are MDHEN and SYDVKM. CDR3 length: 14 residues.

A single count supports this clone. The CDR3: CASSESATGELFF. CDR3 coding DNA: TGTGCCAGCTCAGAATCGGCCACCGGGGAGCTGTTTTTT. The J gene is TRBJ2-2, the V gene TRBV18; the D is unclear. This CDR3 has 13 residues. Germline V lookup: CDR1 KGHSH, CDR2 LQKENI. Trimming pared 5 bases from V and 4 bases from J, leaving 8 bases between.